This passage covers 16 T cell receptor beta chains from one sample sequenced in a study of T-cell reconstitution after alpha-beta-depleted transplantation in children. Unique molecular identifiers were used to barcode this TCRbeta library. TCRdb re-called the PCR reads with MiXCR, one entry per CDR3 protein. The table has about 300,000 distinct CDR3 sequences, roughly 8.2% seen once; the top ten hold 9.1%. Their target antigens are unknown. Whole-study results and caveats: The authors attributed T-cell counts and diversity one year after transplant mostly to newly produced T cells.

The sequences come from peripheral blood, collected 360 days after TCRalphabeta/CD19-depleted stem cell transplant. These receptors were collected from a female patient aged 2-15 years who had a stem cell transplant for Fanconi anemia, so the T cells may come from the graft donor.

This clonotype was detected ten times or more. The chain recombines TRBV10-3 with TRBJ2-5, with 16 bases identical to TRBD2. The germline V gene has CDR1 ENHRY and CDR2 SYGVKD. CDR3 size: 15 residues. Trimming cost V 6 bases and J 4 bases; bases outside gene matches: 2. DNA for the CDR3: TGTGCCATCAGGGGACTAGCGGGGGGGCGAGAGACCCAGTACTTC. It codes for CAIRGLAGGRETQYF.

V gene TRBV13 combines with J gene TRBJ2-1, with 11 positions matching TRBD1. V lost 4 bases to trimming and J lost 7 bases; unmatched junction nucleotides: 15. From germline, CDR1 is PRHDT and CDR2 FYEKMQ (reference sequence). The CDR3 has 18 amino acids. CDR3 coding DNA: TGTGCCAGCAGCTCCGGGACAGGGGGTTTGGGTGGGCCTAATGAGCAGTTCTTC. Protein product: CASSSGTGGLGGPNEQFF.

The CDR3 sequence is CASMGDGAYPLHF. CDR3 coding DNA: TGTGCCAGCATGGGAGACGGCGCGTATCCCCTCCACTTT. This chain uses TRBV2 with TRBJ1-6; D unclear. Trimming took off 7 bases at V and 13 bases at J, with 17 bases between the two ends. Germline V lookup: CDR1 SNHLY, CDR2 FYNNEI. CDR3 length: 13 amino acids.

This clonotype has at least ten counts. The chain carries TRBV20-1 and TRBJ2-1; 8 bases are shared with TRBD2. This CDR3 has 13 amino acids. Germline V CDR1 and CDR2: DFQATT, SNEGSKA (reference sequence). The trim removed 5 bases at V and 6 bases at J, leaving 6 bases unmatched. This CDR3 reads CSAGAGAGNEQFF. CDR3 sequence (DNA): TGCAGTGCTGGAGCGGGGGCAGGCAATGAGCAGTTCTTC.

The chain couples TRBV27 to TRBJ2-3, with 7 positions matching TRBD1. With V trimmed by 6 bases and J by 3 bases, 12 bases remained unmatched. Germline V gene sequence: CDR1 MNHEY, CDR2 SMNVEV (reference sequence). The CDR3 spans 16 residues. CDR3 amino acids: CASRITGVLGTDTQYF. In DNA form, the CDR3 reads TGTGCCAGCAGAATCACAGGGGTGTTGGGGACAGATACGCAGTATTTT.

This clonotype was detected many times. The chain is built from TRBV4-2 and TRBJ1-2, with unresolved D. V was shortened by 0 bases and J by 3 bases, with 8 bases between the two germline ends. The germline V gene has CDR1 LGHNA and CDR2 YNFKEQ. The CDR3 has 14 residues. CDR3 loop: CASSQDPLDYGYTF. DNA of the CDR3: TGTGCCAGCAGCCAAGACCCCCTAGACTATGGCTACACCTTC.

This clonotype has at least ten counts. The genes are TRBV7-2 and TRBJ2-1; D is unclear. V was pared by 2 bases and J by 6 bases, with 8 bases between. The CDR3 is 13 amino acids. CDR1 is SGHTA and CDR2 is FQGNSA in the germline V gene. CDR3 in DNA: TGTGCCAGCAGCTTATTGGGTGGCAATGAGCAGTTCTTC. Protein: CASSLLGGNEQFF.

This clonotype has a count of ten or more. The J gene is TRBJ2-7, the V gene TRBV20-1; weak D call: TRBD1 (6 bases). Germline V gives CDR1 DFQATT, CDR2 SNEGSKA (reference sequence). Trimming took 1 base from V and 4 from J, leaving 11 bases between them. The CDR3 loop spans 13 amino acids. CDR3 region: CSARATGPYEQYV. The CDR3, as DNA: TGCAGTGCTAGAGCGACAGGCCCATACGAGCAGTACGTC.

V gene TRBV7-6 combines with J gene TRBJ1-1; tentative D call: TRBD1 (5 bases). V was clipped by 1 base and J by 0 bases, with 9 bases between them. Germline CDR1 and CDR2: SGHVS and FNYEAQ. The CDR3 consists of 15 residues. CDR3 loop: CASSLGRGMNTEAFF. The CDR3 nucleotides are TGTGCCAGCAGCTTAGGGCGGGGGATGAACACTGAAGCTTTCTTT.

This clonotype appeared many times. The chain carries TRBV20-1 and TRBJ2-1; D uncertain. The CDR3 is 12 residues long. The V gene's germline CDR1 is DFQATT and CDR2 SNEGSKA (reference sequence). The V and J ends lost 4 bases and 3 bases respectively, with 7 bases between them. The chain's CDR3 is CSATGGYNEQFF. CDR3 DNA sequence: TGCAGTGCTACGGGTGGCTACAATGAGCAGTTCTTC.

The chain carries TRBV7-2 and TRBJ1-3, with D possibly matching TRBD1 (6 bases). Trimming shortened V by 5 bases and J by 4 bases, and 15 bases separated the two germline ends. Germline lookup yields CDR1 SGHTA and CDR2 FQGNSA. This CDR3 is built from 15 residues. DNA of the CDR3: TGTGCCAGCAGCCTCGGGGGGGCGCTGGGAAACACCATATATTTT. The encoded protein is CASSLGGALGNTIYF.

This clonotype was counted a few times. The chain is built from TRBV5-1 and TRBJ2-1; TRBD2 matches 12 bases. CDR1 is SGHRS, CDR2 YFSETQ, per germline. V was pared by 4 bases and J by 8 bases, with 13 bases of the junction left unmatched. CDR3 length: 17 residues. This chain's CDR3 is CASSASSLAGGRDEQFF. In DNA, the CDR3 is TGCGCCAGCAGCGCTTCCTCTCTAGCGGGGGGGCGGGATGAGCAGTTCTTC.

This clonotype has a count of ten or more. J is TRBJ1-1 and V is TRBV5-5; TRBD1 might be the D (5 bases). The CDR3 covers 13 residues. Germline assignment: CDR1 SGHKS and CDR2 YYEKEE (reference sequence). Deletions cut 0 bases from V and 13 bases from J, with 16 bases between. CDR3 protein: CASSLDQPGHGFF. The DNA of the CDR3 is TGTGCCAGCAGCTTGGATCAGCCAGGGCACGGTTTCTTT.

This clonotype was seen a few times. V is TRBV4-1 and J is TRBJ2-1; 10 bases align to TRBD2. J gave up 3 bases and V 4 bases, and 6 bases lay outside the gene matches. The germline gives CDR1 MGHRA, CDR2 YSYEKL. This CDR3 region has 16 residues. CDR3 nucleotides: TGCGCCAGCAGCCCCCTAGCGGGGGTAAGCTACAATGAGCAGTTCTTC. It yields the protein CASSPLAGVSYNEQFF.

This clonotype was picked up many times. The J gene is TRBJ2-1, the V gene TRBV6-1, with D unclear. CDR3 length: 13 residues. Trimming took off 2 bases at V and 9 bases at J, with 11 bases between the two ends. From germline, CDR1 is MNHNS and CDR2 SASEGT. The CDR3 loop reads CASSEFEGPEQFF. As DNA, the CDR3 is TGTGCCAGCAGTGAATTTGAAGGGCCTGAGCAGTTCTTC.

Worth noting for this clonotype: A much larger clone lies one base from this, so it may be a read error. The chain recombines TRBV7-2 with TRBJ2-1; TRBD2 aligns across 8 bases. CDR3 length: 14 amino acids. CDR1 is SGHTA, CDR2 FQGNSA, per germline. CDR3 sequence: CASSLLGLDNEEFF. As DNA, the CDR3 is TGTGCCAGCAGCTTACTGGGACTAGACAATGAGGAGTTCTTC.